Listed below are T cell receptor beta chains from one sample, sequenced in a study of CD8+ T cells in alopecia areata. Profiling relied on immunoSEQ multiplex PCR, and the TCRdb table lists in-frame clones only, not all of them. This table has about 180,000 clones, about 66% appearing once. Specimen: CD8+ T cells sorted from blood, collected at week 0. These TCRs come from a human donor with alopecia areata. CDR3s include the opening cysteine and the closing phenylalanine or tryptophan. D genes are given only for firm matches. Not all rows give a size; the values are once, few, many and, for expanded clones, a class.

len	v_gene	abundance	d_gene	j_gene	CDR3nt	CDR3aa
16	TRBV4-2	-	TRBD1	TRBJ2-7	TGTGCCAGCAGCCAAGATGCGACAGGGACATCCTACGAGCAGTACTTC	CASSQDATGTSYEQYF
14	TRBV7-2	-	-	TRBJ1-2	TGTGCCAGCAGCGCTGGGGGGGGAGGCTATGGCTACACCTTC	CASSAGGGGYGYTF
11	TRBV20-1	-	-	TRBJ2-5	TGCAGTGCTAGTTCGTACGAGACCCAGTACTTC	CSASSYETQYF
16	TRBV5-1	few	TRBD2	TRBJ2-1	TGCGCCAGCAGCTTGGCCGGGTCTAGCGGGGGTAATGAGCAGTTCTTC	CASSLAGSSGGNEQFF
14	TRBV30	-	TRBD1	TRBJ1-4	TGTGCTCGGAGCGGGGGGACAGGGGGTGAAAAACTGTTTTTT	CARSGGTGGEKLFF
13	TRBV6-5	-	-	TRBJ1-2	TGTGCCAGCAGTTACTCAGTAGACTATGGCTACACCTTC	CASSYSVDYGYTF
14	TRBV29-1	few	TRBD1	TRBJ2-3	TGCAGCGTTACTACAGGGGGAGGCACAGATACGCAGTATTTT	CSVTTGGGTDTQYF
15	TRBV6-6	-	TRBD1	TRBJ2-7	TGTGCCAGCAGTTCCCGGGACAGGCACTCCTACGAGCAGTACTTC	CASSSRDRHSYEQYF
14	TRBV7-2	-	-	TRBJ2-7	TGTGCCAGCAGCTTAGGGGACTCTGGGTACGAGCAGTACTTC	CASSLGDSGYEQYF
12	TRBV30	-	-	TRBJ2-7	TGTGCCTGGAAAACCGGTTTCTACGAGCAGTACTTC	CAWKTGFYEQYF
15	TRBV4-1	-	TRBD2	TRBJ2-1	TGCGCCAGCAGCCTCCAGCGGGGGCCCAACAATGAGCAGTTCTTC	CASSLQRGPNNEQFF
14	TRBV25-1	few	TRBD1	TRBJ2-7	TGTGCCAGCAGTGATCCCCTACAGGGGTACGAGCAGTACTTC	CASSDPLQGYEQYF
15	TRBV11-3	-	-	TRBJ1-1	TGTGCCAGCAGCCCCAGACGGGGAGAGAACACTGAAGCTTTCTTT	CASSPRRGENTEAFF
16	TRBV6-5	-	-	TRBJ2-2	TGTGCCAGCAGTTACTCGAATACCCGTGGGACCGGGGAGCTGTTTTTT	CASSYSNTRGTGELFF
14	TRBV14	-	TRBD1	TRBJ1-1	TGTGCCAGCAGCCCGGGACAGGGCTCCACTGAAGCTTTCTTT	CASSPGQGSTEAFF
14	TRBV6-5	-	-	TRBJ2-3	TGTGCCAGCAGTAACGACGACTTCACAGATACGCAGTATTTT	CASSNDDFTDTQYF
14	TRBV5-6	-	-	TRBJ2-7	TGTGCCAGCAGCTTGCGCAGGGCCGAGTACGAGCAGTACTTC	CASSLRRAEYEQYF
13	TRBV27	-	-	TRBJ2-7	TGTGCCAGCGGACCGGGACACCCCTACGAGCAGTACTTC	CASGPGHPYEQYF
14	TRBV5-6	-	TRBD1	TRBJ1-1	TGTGCCAGCAGCTGGGGACAGGGTGGCACTGAAGCTTTCTTT	CASSWGQGGTEAFF
15	TRBV7-7	-	-	TRBJ2-5	TGTGCTAGCAGCTTTACATCAGGGGTTGCAGAGACCCAGTACTTC	CASSFTSGVAETQYF
13	TRBV6-5	-	-	TRBJ1-5	TGTGCCAGCAGTGACGCAGGGCATCAGCCCCAGCATTTT	CASSDAGHQPQHF
11	TRBV6-5	-	-	TRBJ2-1	TGTGCCAGCAGTTACCTGGGCGGGCAGTTCTTC	CASSYLGGQFF
13	TRBV10-3	few	TRBD2	TRBJ2-5	TGTGCCACAAACGGACTAGCGAGGGAGACCCAGTACTTC	CATNGLARETQYF
12	TRBV29-1	-	-	TRBJ2-5	TGCAGCGTCGAGATGGGGAAAGAGACCCAGTACTTC	CSVEMGKETQYF
17	TRBV4-2	-	-	TRBJ2-6	TGTGCCAGCAGCCAGGCGTCGGTCCTCTCTGGGGCCAACGTCCTGACTTTC	CASSQASVLSGANVLTF
14	TRBV29-1	-	-	TRBJ2-7	TGCAGCGTTGGGGGAGCTGGCAGGGAAGGCGAGCAGTACTTC	CSVGGAGREGEQYF
12	TRBV5-6	-	-	TRBJ1-5	TGTGCCAGCAGTCGAGGGAGTCAGCCCCAGCATTTT	CASSRGSQPQHF
15	TRBV7-6	-	-	TRBJ1-2	TGTGCCAGCAGCTCGACCCCTTTAGCTATTTATGGCTACACCTTC	CASSSTPLAIYGYTF
14	TRBV29-1	few	-	TRBJ1-2	TGCAGCGTTGAAGATCTAGGGGGTAACTATGGCTACACCTTC	CSVEDLGGNYGYTF
16	TRBV7-9	-	-	TRBJ2-6	TGTGCCAGCAGAGAAACCCAGGGTTCTGGGGCCAACGTCCTGACTTTC	CASRETQGSGANVLTF
14	TRBV29-1	-	TRBD2	TRBJ2-7	TGCAGCGTTACCTCGGGGGGAAGGGGTCACGAGCAGTACTTC	CSVTSGGRGHEQYF
13	TRBV5-1	few	-	TRBJ1-5	TGCGCCAGCAGAGGCCGGGTTGATCAGCCCCAGCATTTT	CASRGRVDQPQHF
14	TRBV7-9	-	-	TRBJ1-2	TGTGCCAGCAGCCGCTCAACAGGGAACTATGGCTACACCTTC	CASSRSTGNYGYTF